The 11 T cell receptor beta chains below all came from one sample that was sequenced in a study of T cells in narcolepsy. Assay used: immunoSEQ multiplex PCR; TCRdb lists only in-frame clones, some missing. The repertoire has 25,000 to 35,000 clones, around 82% of them found once; the top ten carry more than 0.9%. Material for sequencing was CD45RA- memory CD4+ T cells from PBMCs. The source of these receptors is a human donor with narcolepsy.

The chain uses TRBV11-2 and TRBJ1-2; 7 bases match TRBD1. Unmatched junction bases numbered 4, after V lost 0 bases and J lost 6 bases. CDR1 is SGHAT, CDR2 FQNNGV, per germline. This CDR3 has 14 residues. The chain's CDR3 is CASSLERQGDGYTF. The CDR3 DNA reads as TGTGCCAGCAGCTTAGAAAGACAGGGTGATGGCTACACCTTC.

The chain joins TRBV18 to TRBJ2-7, with 7 bases fitting TRBD2. Germline trimming cut 6 bases from V and 5 bases from J; bases unmatched to any gene: 10. This CDR3 has 14 amino acids. Per the germline V gene, CDR1 is KGHSH and CDR2 is LQKENI. The CDR3 DNA reads as TGTGCCAGCTCGTCCTCGGGGAGGGGCAACGAGCAGTACTTC. This codes for CASSSSGRGNEQYF.

This clone was seen once. The gene calls are TRBV7-8 and TRBJ2-7; TRBD1 might be the D (6 bases). The CDR3 covers 18 residues. The V gene lost 1 base and the J gene lost 0 bases, with 19 bases spanning the gap. The V gene's germline CDR1 is SGHVS and CDR2 FQNEAQ. CDR3 in amino acids: CASSLVSPQGLVSYEQYF. Written as DNA, the CDR3 is TGTGCCAGCAGCTTAGTTTCGCCACAGGGTCTAGTCTCCTACGAGCAGTACTTC.

This clone was observed once. The chain employs TRBV5-4 and TRBJ2-2; a weak D match, TRBD2 (7 bases). CDR1 is SGHNT and CDR2 is YYREEE in the germline V gene (reference sequence). V was trimmed by 0 bases and J by 4 bases, leaving 10 bases between them. There are 15 residues in the CDR3. CDR3 sequence: CASSLGGGVTGELFF. In nucleotides, the CDR3 is TGTGCCAGCAGCTTGGGGGGGGGCGTCACCGGGGAGCTGTTTTTT.

The chain links TRBV30 to TRBJ1-6; no definite D call. CDR3 length: 13 residues. Looked up from germline, CDR1 is GTSNPN and CDR2 is SVGIG (reference sequence). Trimming took 2 bases from V and 6 from J, leaving 8 bases between them. CDR3 nucleotide sequence: TGTGCCTGGAGTCCGGCTGGTAATTCACCCCTCCACTTT. This sequence encodes CAWSPAGNSPLHF.

J is TRBJ1-2 and V is TRBV5-6, with D possibly matching TRBD1 (6 bases). Germline CDR1 and CDR2: SGHDT and YYEEEE. The CDR3 is 13 residues long. Trimming took 2 bases from V and 8 from J, leaving 13 bases between them. CDR3 loop: CASSFTGPQGYTF. CDR3 sequence (DNA): TGTGCCAGCAGCTTTACAGGGCCACAGGGCTACACCTTC.

The chain is built from TRBV11-2 and TRBJ2-7; D perhaps matches TRBD1 (6 bases). Germline-derived CDR1 and CDR2 are SGHAT and FQNNGV. Trimming pared 5 bases from V and 6 bases from J, leaving 23 bases between. The CDR3 extends over 16 amino acids. CDR3 DNA sequence: TGTGCCAGCAGCCTAGGATTACAGGGCGGTGAGGGCGAGCAGTACTTC. Its protein is CASSLGLQGGEGEQYF.

The rearrangement uses TRBV7-9 and TRBJ1-2, with D possibly TRBD1 on 6 matching bases. V lost 5 bases, J lost 6 bases, and 16 bases lay in between. CDR3 length: 14 amino acids. Germline loops: CDR1 SEHNR, CDR2 FQNEAQ (reference sequence). Here the CDR3 reads CASSREGGFHGYTF. The CDR3 region has the DNA TGTGCCAGCAGCAGGGAGGGGGGTTTTCATGGCTACACCTTC.

The chain carries TRBV4-2 and TRBJ2-1, with 10 positions matching TRBD2. Per the germline V gene, CDR1 is LGHNA and CDR2 is YNFKEQ. The CDR3 has 17 amino acids. V shed 1 base, J shed 7 bases, and the junction held 10 bases outside the gene matches. In DNA form, the CDR3 reads TGTGCCAGCAGCCAAGTAGGGCGAGCGGGGGGGCTTAATGAGCAGTTCTTC. This gives the protein CASSQVGRAGGLNEQFF.

The rearrangement links TRBV5-4 to TRBJ2-5; perhaps TRBD2 as D (7 bases). The CDR3 covers 13 residues. V was cut by 1 base and J by 8 bases, with 12 bases left in between. In germline, CDR1 is SGHNT, CDR2 YYREEE (reference sequence). The CDR3 DNA is TGTGCCAGCAGCTTGCGGGGGGCTGTAACCCAGTACTTC. Translated, it gives CASSLRGAVTQYF.

This clone appeared a few times. This chain joins TRBV28 and TRBJ2-7; D possibly corresponds to TRBD2 (6 bases). CDR1 and CDR2 from the germline V gene are MDHEN and SYDVKM. This CDR3 spans 16 amino acids. With 7 bases removed from V and 0 bases from J, the gap between germline ends came to 19 bases. In nucleotides, the CDR3 is TGTGCCAGCATCGAGCAAGGGAGGAGTAGCTCCTACGAGCAGTACTTC. Its protein is CASIEQGRSSSYEQYF.